A single sample is the source of the 17 T cell receptor beta chains below, sequenced in a study of PD-1 blockade in classical Hodgkin lymphoma. No patient escaped relapse after autologous stem cell transplantation, and brentuximab vedotin exposure varied. TCRdb's copy holds only in-frame clones and misses some; the assay was immunoSEQ multiplex PCR. The sample has about 59,000 clones; more than 75% are singletons. Sequences were derived from peripheral blood mononuclear cells (PBMCs), sampled at baseline. All receptors come from a human donor with classical Hodgkin lymphoma.

The rearrangement links TRBV19 to TRBJ2-1; D tentatively fits TRBD1 or TRBD2 (5 bases each). Germline V CDR1 and CDR2: LNHDA, SQIVND (reference sequence). The V gene lost 3 bases and the J gene lost 7 bases, with 13 bases spanning the gap. The CDR3 consists of 14 residues. CDR3 protein: CASSMWGRINEQFF. The CDR3 DNA sequence: TGTGCCAGTAGTATGTGGGGACGCATAAATGAGCAGTTCTTC.

The rearrangement uses TRBV28 and TRBJ2-7; 8 bases agree with TRBD2. The CDR3 is 15 amino acids. The ends lost 7 bases at V and 1 base at J; junction bases unmatched: 9. Germline-derived CDR1 and CDR2 are MDHEN and SYDVKM. The CDR3 is CASTASGSSSYEQYF. CDR3 DNA: TGTGCCAGCACCGCAAGCGGGAGCAGTTCCTACGAGCAGTACTTC.

In this sample, this clone turned up once. The chain has TRBV10-2 and TRBJ2-2; D unclear. In germline, CDR1 is WSHSY, CDR2 SAAADI. V was cut by 0 bases and J by 1 base, with 0 bases left in between. The CDR3 loop spans 13 amino acids. The CDR3 sequence is CASSESNTGELFF. CDR3 in DNA: TGCGCCAGCAGTGAGTCGAACACCGGGGAGCTGTTTTTT.

DNA for the CDR3: TGTGCCAGCAGCGCGCGGGGGTCCACAGATACGCAGTATTTT. This encodes CASSARGSTDTQYF. The genes are TRBV7-2 and TRBJ2-3, with 7 bases aligning to TRBD2. The CDR3 sequence is 14 residues long. Trimming cost V 5 bases and J 2 bases; bases outside gene matches: 4. Germline V gives CDR1 SGHTA, CDR2 FQGNSA.

This clone was recorded once. This chain links TRBV19 with TRBJ2-3, with D maybe TRBD1 (5 bases). Trimming pared 5 bases from V and 0 bases from J, leaving 12 bases between. CDR3 length equals 15 residues. The germline CDR1 and CDR2 sequences are LNHDA and SQIVND (reference sequence). The CDR3 sequence is CASSLLTGSTDTQYF. The CDR3 bases are TGTGCCAGTAGTTTGCTAACAGGCAGCACAGATACGCAGTATTTT.

This clone was observed a handful of times. The chain carries TRBV9 and TRBJ2-5, with D possibly matching TRBD2 (6 bases). The CDR3 sequence is 15 residues long. The germline gives CDR1 SGDLS, CDR2 YYNGEE. Trimming took off 0 bases at V and 5 bases at J, with 14 bases between the two ends. The CDR3 protein is CASSVGTGTLETQYF. The CDR3 DNA sequence: TGTGCCAGCAGCGTAGGGACCGGGACTTTGGAGACCCAGTACTTC.

The rearrangement links TRBV9 to TRBJ2-4; D might be TRBD1 (5 bases). V lost 2 bases, J lost 3 bases, and 12 bases lay in between. The germline V gene has CDR1 SGDLS and CDR2 YYNGEE. CDR3 length equals 15 residues. For the CDR3, the DNA is TGTGCCAGCAGCGTGGGGCCGGAAGTCAAAAACATTCAGTACTTC. Protein sequence: CASSVGPEVKNIQYF.

DNA of the CDR3: TGTGCCAGCAGTTCCGGGACGCCTAACACCGGGGAGCTGTTTTTT. It yields the protein CASSSGTPNTGELFF. The rearrangement uses TRBV7-9 and TRBJ2-2; D possibly uses TRBD1 or TRBD2 (5 bases each). V lost 6 bases, J lost 2 bases, and 13 bases lay in between. The germline V gene encodes CDR1 SEHNR and CDR2 FQNEAQ (reference sequence). This CDR3 contains 15 residues.

The gene calls are TRBV7-8 and TRBJ2-1, with a weak D call TRBD2 (5 bases). The germline V gene has CDR1 SGHVS and CDR2 FQNEAQ. Trimming cost V 1 base and J 8 bases, with 12 bases left between them. The CDR3 is made up of 14 amino acids. DNA for the CDR3: TGTGCCAGCAGCTTAGGGGCCGACGGGGATGAGCAGTTCTTC. This translates into CASSLGADGDEQFF.

The rearrangement uses TRBV28 and TRBJ2-3, with D perhaps being TRBD1 or TRBD2 (6 bases each). CDR1 is MDHEN and CDR2 is SYDVKM in the germline V gene. The CDR3 runs to 16 residues. The ends were cut back, 4 bases at V and 2 bases at J, with 16 bases in the middle. For the CDR3, the DNA is TGTGCCAGCAGTTGGCCGCGGGACACGCTCACAGATACGCAGTATTTT. Protein sequence: CASSWPRDTLTDTQYF.

This clone has a handful of counts. The CDR3 spells CASKIGLGTGELFF. DNA for the CDR3: TGCGCCAGCAAAATAGGACTCGGCACCGGGGAGCTGTTTTTT. The chain recombines TRBV5-1 with TRBJ2-2, with a weak D call TRBD2 (5 bases). Germline V gene lookup returns CDR1 SGHRS and CDR2 YFSETQ. Trimming cost V 6 bases and J 4 bases, with 13 bases left between them. The CDR3 has 14 amino acids.

This rearrangement joins TRBV19 to TRBJ2-3, with 7 bases aligning to TRBD2. The J segment lost 1 base and the V segment lost 1 base, leaving 2 bases of the junction unmatched. CDR1 and CDR2 from the germline V gene are LNHDA and SQIVND (reference sequence). The CDR3 is 15 residues long. CDR3 in amino acids: CASSIGGGGTDTQYF. The CDR3 DNA reads as TGTGCCAGTAGTATAGGCGGGGGTGGCACAGATACGCAGTATTTT.

The chain has TRBV7-6 and TRBJ2-5; no clear D gene. The CDR3 has 12 amino acids. The V gene's germline CDR1 is SGHVS and CDR2 FNYEAQ. V gave up 3 bases and J gave up 5 bases, with 7 bases separating them. Here the CDR3 reads CASSLVGETQYF. The CDR3 DNA sequence: TGTGCCAGCAGCTTGGTCGGTGAGACCCAGTACTTC.

The rearrangement uses TRBV5-5 and TRBJ1-5; unclear D gene. CDR1 and CDR2 from the germline V gene are SGHKS and YYEKEE (reference sequence). The CDR3 has 16 amino acids. The V and J ends lost 1 base and 3 bases respectively, with 14 bases between them. The CDR3 region is CASSLYSAANNQPQHF. In nucleotides, the CDR3 is TGTGCCAGCAGCTTGTACTCGGCAGCTAACAATCAGCCCCAGCATTTT.

The chain employs TRBV19 and TRBJ1-5, with D maybe TRBD1 (5 bases). Germline loops: CDR1 LNHDA, CDR2 SQIVND (reference sequence). This CDR3 is 16 amino acids long. V lost 5 bases and J lost 0, with 14 bases in between. The CDR3: CASSGRVVISNQPQHF. The CDR3 DNA sequence: TGTGCCAGTAGTGGCAGGGTAGTAATTAGCAATCAGCCCCAGCATTTT.

This chain joins TRBV5-6 and TRBJ1-3; D not resolved. Trimming pared 2 bases from V and 3 bases from J, leaving 9 bases between. The CDR3 contains 14 residues. Per germline, CDR1 SGHDT and CDR2 YYEEEE. CDR3 sequence reads: CASSFGSRGNTIYF. The CDR3 nucleotides read TGTGCCAGCAGCTTCGGATCGCGTGGAAACACCATATATTTT.

The gene calls are TRBV9 and TRBJ2-2; D is unresolved. The CDR3 runs to 13 residues. V was pared by 1 base and J by 3 bases, with 4 bases between. Per the germline V gene, CDR1 is SGDLS and CDR2 is YYNGEE. The CDR3 loop is CASSVWDTGELFF. The CDR3 DNA reads TGTGCCAGCAGCGTATGGGACACCGGGGAGCTGTTTTTT.